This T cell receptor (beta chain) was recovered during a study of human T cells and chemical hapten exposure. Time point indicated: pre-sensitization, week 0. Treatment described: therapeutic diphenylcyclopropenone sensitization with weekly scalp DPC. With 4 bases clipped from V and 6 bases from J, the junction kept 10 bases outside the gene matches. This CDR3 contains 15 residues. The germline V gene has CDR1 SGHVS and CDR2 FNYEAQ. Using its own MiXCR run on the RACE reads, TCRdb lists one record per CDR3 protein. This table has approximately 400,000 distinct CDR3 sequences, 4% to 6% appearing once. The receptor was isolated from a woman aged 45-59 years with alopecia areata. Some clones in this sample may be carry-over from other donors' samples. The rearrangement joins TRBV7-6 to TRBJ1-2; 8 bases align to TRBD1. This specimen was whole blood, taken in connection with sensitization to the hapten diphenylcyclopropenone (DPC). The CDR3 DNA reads TGTGCCAGCAGCTCTCTACCGGGACAGGTCCATGGCTACACCTTC. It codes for CASSSLPGQVHGYTF.